The 32 T cell receptor beta chains below all came from one sample that was sequenced in a study of diagnostic markers for celiac disease. TCRdb re-called the reads and catalogs CDR3 proteins one per entry, DNA excluded. The sample features a few thousand distinct CDR3 sequences, with approximately 5.6% in its top ten. Sequencing was carried out using either unsorted cells or a sorted T cell fraction (not recorded which). The source of these receptors is a human donor. This table probably holds off-target reads from a library built for another chain.

This sequence joins TRBV14 and TRBJ1-1; TCRdb's assignment of TRBD1 cannot be checked, as there is no DNA. There are 13 residues in the CDR3. Germline lookup yields CDR1 SGHDN and CDR2 FVKESK. The chain's CDR3 is CASSQERGLRAFF.

This clonotype is called large based on its frequency. The rearrangement links TRBV20-1 to TRBJ2-1; the TRBD1 assignment by TCRdb is unverifiable without DNA. CDR3 length equals 15 residues. The V gene's germline CDR1 is DFQATT and CDR2 SNEGSKA (reference sequence). This CDR3 reads CSARPPPPGGNEQFF.

The chain uses TRBV7-6 and TRBJ1-4; absent DNA, TCRdb's TRBD1 call cannot be checked. CDR1 and CDR2 from the germline V gene are SGHVS and FNYEAQ. The CDR3 runs 16 residues. CDR3: CASSLLPHLTNEKLFF.

This clonotype registers medium-sized by frequency. The rearrangement uses TRBV6-6 and TRBJ2-2; TCRdb picks TRBD2, but there is no DNA to check that call. There are 16 residues in the CDR3. CDR1 and CDR2 from the germline V gene are MNHNY and SVGAGI (reference sequence). The CDR3 is CASMTSGGIVTGELFF.

The chain employs TRBV5-1 and TRBJ1-2; with no DNA, the TCRdb D assignment of TRBD1 cannot be verified. The germline gives CDR1 SGHRS, CDR2 YFSETQ. This CDR3 contains 13 residues. The CDR3 loop is CASSFGGDYGYTF.

CDR3 amino acids: CASSQAPMGWGYGYTF. The chain links TRBV4-3 to TRBJ1-2; TCRdb lists TRBD1, though no DNA is available to test this call. CDR1 is LGHNA, CDR2 YSLEER, per germline. There are 16 residues in the CDR3.

This clonotype ranks as medium-sized in terms of frequency. CDR3 sequence reads: CSAAIRALGLAGILTDTQYF. J is TRBJ2-3 and V is TRBV20-1; as DNA is missing, the TRBD2 call by TCRdb cannot be tested. Germline CDR1 is DFQATT and CDR2 is SNEGSKA (reference sequence). The CDR3 covers 20 residues.

This rearrangement joins TRBV29-1 to TRBJ2-5; TCRdb's D call, TRBD2, is unchecked because there is no DNA. CDR1 and CDR2 (germline): SQVTM, ANQGSEA. The CDR3 totals 15 residues. The CDR3: CSVEEGRGRAETQYF.

This rearrangement joins TRBV11-2 to TRBJ1-2; the TRBD1 assignment by TCRdb is unverifiable without DNA. From germline, CDR1 is SGHAT and CDR2 FQNNGV. The length of the CDR3 is 14 residues. The CDR3 region is CASSSRADYYGYTF. Filled out from reference TRBV11-2 and TRBJ1-2, the complete variable domain reads EAGVAQSPRYKIIEKRQSVAFWCNPISGHATLYWYQQILGQGPKLLIQFQNNGVVDDSQLPKDRFSAERLKGVDSTLKIQPAKLEDSAVYLCASSSRADYYGYTFGSGTRLTVV.

This clonotype is called medium-sized (0.01 to 0.1%) based on its frequency. This chain joins TRBV7-8 and TRBJ1-4; TCRdb's D call of TRBD1 is untestable without DNA. CDR1 is SGHVS and CDR2 is FQNEAQ in the germline V gene. This CDR3 has 16 amino acids. This chain's CDR3 is CASSLVGQGRGEKLFF.

By frequency, this clonotype is medium-sized (0.01 to 0.1%). V and J are TRBV10-3 and TRBJ2-1; TCRdb outputs TRBD1, but without DNA this stays unchecked. The CDR3 loop spans 11 amino acids. In germline, CDR1 is ENHRY, CDR2 SYGVKD. The CDR3 loop reads CAISPGPEQFF.

This chain links TRBV10-2 with TRBJ1-1; TCRdb outputs TRBD1, but without DNA this stays unchecked. The CDR3 runs 12 residues. Germline V gives CDR1 WSHSY, CDR2 SAAADI. The CDR3 sequence is CASSRQVTEAFF.

J is TRBJ1-3 and V is TRBV20-1; TCRdb returns TRBD1, unconfirmable since there is no DNA. CDR3 length: 13 amino acids. The germline CDR1 and CDR2 sequences are DFQATT and SNEGSKA (reference sequence). The CDR3 is CSAQSQGGNTIYF.

The rearrangement joins TRBV30 to TRBJ1-2. CDR3 length equals 13 residues. CDR1 and CDR2 (germline): GTSNPN, SVGIG (reference sequence). This CDR3 is CAWSVQGWTGYTF.

The rearrangement joins TRBV27 to TRBJ1-1; TCRdb's assignment of TRBD1 cannot be checked, as there is no DNA. Per germline, CDR1 MNHEY and CDR2 SMNVEV (reference sequence). CDR3 length: 15 amino acids. CDR3 in amino acids: CASSLLAGGSSEAFF.

The gene calls are TRBV30 and TRBJ1-1; TCRdb proposes TRBD1, but this gene call is untestable without DNA. CDR3 size: 13 residues. CDR1 is GTSNPN and CDR2 is SVGIG in the germline V gene (reference sequence). CDR3 protein: CAWRGRPGGEAFF.

By frequency, this clonotype is medium-sized. The chain recombines TRBV5-1 with TRBJ1-2. The CDR3 extends over 13 amino acids. Germline V gene data show CDR1 as SGHRS and CDR2 as YFSETQ. The chain's CDR3 is CASSDGSNYGYTF.

Considering frequency, this clonotype is medium-sized. The J gene is TRBJ2-7, the V gene TRBV4-1. CDR1 is MGHRA, CDR2 YSYEKL, per germline. This CDR3 is built from 15 residues. CDR3 sequence reads: CASSSTELLSYEQYF.

This chain uses TRBV24-1 with TRBJ1-1; TCRdb reports TRBD1, a call that lacks DNA to check it against. The CDR3 covers 15 residues. The V gene's germline CDR1 is KGHDR and CDR2 SFDVKD. The CDR3 is CATSGESGGDTEAFF.

The rearrangement joins TRBV20-1 to TRBJ1-1; TCRdb's D gene call, TRBD1, goes unchecked for lack of DNA. The CDR3 is made up of 13 amino acids. CDR1 and CDR2 from the germline V gene are DFQATT and SNEGSKA (reference sequence). CDR3 protein: CSARRGGASEAFF.

The chain uses TRBV5-6 and TRBJ2-5; TCRdb's D gene call, TRBD2, goes unchecked for lack of DNA. There are 15 residues in the CDR3. Germline V gene sequence: CDR1 SGHDT, CDR2 YYEEEE. The CDR3 reads CASSLVGSGVETQYF.

This clonotype registers medium-sized by frequency. The chain couples TRBV12-3 or TRBV12-4 to TRBJ1-1. This CDR3 is built from 15 residues. The CDR3 here is CASSSTAVEGTEAFF.

This clonotype ranks as large in terms of frequency. The V gene is TRBV24-1, the J gene TRBJ2-1; the TCRdb call, TRBD1, lacks DNA for checking. CDR1 and CDR2 (germline): KGHDR, SFDVKD. The CDR3 has 14 amino acids. CDR3 sequence: CATSYRGITNEQFF.

The CDR3 loop is CSGDSGTSGGALGEQFF. This chain uses TRBV20-1 with TRBJ2-1; TCRdb selects TRBD2, and the lack of DNA leaves this call unchecked. CDR1 is DFQATT and CDR2 is SNEGSKA in the germline V gene (reference sequence). The length of the CDR3 is 17 residues.

V gene TRBV5-5 combines with J gene TRBJ1-5. CDR1 is SGHKS and CDR2 is YYEKEE in the germline V gene (reference sequence). This CDR3 has 15 amino acids. CDR3: CASSPTPYRDQPQHF.

The chain has TRBV30 and TRBJ2-7; TCRdb outputs TRBD1, but without DNA this stays unchecked. There are 13 residues in the CDR3. CDR1 is GTSNPN and CDR2 is SVGIG in the germline V gene (reference sequence). This CDR3 is CAWSGGQGYEQYF.

Its frequency marks this clonotype as medium-sized. V and J are TRBV16 and TRBJ1-6; no DNA is available, so the TRBD1 call from TCRdb remains unchecked. The length of the CDR3 is 14 residues. The germline V gene encodes CDR1 KGHSY and CDR2 FQNENV. The CDR3 region is CASSQTDRDSPLHF. Full variable domain (remainder filled in from reference TRBV16 and TRBJ1-6): GEEVAQTPKHLVRGEGQKAKLYCAPIKGHSYVFWYQQVLKNEFKFLISFQNENVFDETGMPKERFSAKCLPNSPCSLEIQATKLEDSAVYFCASSQTDRDSPLHFGNGTRLTVT.

The chain employs TRBV12-3 or TRBV12-4 and TRBJ1-4; without DNA, the TCRdb call of TRBD1 cannot be checked. CDR3 length equals 14 residues. CDR3 in amino acids: CASSFGTGLGKLFF.

The gene calls are TRBV15 and TRBJ2-7; TCRdb proposes TRBD1, but this gene call is untestable without DNA. The CDR3 contains 14 residues. Germline values: CDR1 LNHNV, CDR2 YYDKDF (reference sequence). CDR3 residues: CATSRGVGNYEQYF.

The rearrangement uses TRBV12-3 or TRBV12-4 and TRBJ1-2; the TRBD1 assignment by TCRdb is unverifiable without DNA. The CDR3 consists of 13 residues. CDR3 sequence reads: CASSPGGRSGYTF.

V usage is TRBV20-1 and J usage is TRBJ2-7. In germline, CDR1 is DFQATT, CDR2 SNEGSKA (reference sequence). The CDR3 is made up of 12 amino acids. The CDR3 reads CSARDLGLAQYF.

Measured by frequency, this clonotype is medium-sized. This chain links TRBV30 with TRBJ2-7; as DNA is missing, the TRBD1 call by TCRdb cannot be tested. The CDR3 consists of 15 residues. Germline-derived CDR1 and CDR2 are GTSNPN and SVGIG (reference sequence). CDR3: CAWGGAAGATYEQYF. Full variable domain (remainder filled in from reference TRBV30 and TRBJ2-7): SQTIHQWPATLVQPVGSPLSLECTVEGTSNPNLYWYRQAAGRGLQLLFYSVGIGQISSEVPQNLSASRPQDRQFILSSKKLLLSDSGFYLCAWGGAAGATYEQYFGPGTRLTVT.